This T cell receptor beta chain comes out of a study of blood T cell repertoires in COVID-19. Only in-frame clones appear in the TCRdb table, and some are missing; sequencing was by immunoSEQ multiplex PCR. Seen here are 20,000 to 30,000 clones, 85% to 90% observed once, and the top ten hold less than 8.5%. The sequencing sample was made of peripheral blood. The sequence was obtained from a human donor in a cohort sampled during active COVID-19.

The CDR3 DNA sequence: TGCGCCAGCAAAATCCGGGAGTCGGGCACAGATACGCAGTATTTT. It is translated as CASKIRESGTDTQYF. V gene TRBV10-2 combines with J gene TRBJ2-3, with TRBD2 as a possible D gene (6 bases). V shed 7 bases and J shed 1 base, with 15 bases lying between them. The germline CDR1 and CDR2 sequences are WSHSY and SAAADI. CDR3 length: 15 residues.